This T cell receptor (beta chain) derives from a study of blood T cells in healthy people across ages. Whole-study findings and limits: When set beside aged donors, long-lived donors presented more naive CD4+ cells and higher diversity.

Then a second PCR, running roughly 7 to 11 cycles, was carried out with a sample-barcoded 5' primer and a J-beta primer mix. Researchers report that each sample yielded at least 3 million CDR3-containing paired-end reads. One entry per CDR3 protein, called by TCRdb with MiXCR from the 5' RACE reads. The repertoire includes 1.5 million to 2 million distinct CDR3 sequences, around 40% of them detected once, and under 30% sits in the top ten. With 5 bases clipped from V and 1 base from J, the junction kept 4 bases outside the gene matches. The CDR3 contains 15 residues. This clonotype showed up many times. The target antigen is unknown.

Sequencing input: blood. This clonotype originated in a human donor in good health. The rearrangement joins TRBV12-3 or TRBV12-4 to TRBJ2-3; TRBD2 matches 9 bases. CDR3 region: CASSPQRGGTDTQYF. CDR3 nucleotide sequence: TGTGCCAGCAGTCCCCAGCGGGGGGGCACAGATACGCAGTATTTT.